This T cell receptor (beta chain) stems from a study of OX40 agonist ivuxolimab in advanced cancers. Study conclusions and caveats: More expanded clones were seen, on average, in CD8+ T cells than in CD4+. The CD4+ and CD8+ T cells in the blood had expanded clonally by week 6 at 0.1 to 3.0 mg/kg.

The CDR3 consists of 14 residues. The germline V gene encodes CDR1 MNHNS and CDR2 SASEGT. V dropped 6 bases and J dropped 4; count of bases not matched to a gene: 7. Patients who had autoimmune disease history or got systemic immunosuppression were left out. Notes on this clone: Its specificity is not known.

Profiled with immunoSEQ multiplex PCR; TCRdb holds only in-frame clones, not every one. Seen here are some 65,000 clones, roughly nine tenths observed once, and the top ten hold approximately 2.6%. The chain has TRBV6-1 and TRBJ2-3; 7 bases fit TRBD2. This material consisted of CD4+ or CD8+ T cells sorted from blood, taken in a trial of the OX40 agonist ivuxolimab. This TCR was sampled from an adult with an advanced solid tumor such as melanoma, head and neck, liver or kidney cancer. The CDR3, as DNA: TGTGCCAGCAGGACGGGGGGTCCCCCAGATACGCAGTATTTT. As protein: CASRTGGPPDTQYF.